Included here is one TCR beta chain sequence, with context. This sample was included in a study of blood T cell repertoires in COVID-19. Overall study: COVID-19 samples from acute and convalescent phases originated in the United States, Italy and Spain. Sample material is recorded as cDNA or gDNA derived from T cells, B-cell-depleted T cells, or PBMCs.

Germline loops: CDR1 LNHNV, CDR2 YYDKDF (reference sequence). V lost 1 base, J lost 3 bases, and 2 bases stayed unmatched. This CDR3 has 15 amino acids. Original analysis: Reference gene primers were amplified, and this amplification served to estimate nucleated cell counts. The repertoire was sequenced with immunoSEQ multiplex PCR; TCRdb's copy has only in-frame clones and lacks some. The V and J calls and the clone size are those of that table, but D and trimming were determined from the DNA. The table includes about 110,000 clones, 75% to 80% detected once. Sequenced input: peripheral blood. This receptor was identified in a woman older than 75 with active or convalescent COVID-19. This chain links TRBV15 with TRBJ2-1; TRBD1 agrees at 8 bases. DNA for the CDR3: TGTGCCACCAGCAGAGGCAGGGGGCTCTACAATGAGCAGTTCTTC. Its translation: CATSRGRGLYNEQFF.